The 27 T cell receptor beta chains in this list originate from one sample, sequenced in a study of blood T cell repertoires in COVID-19. This table comes from immunoSEQ multiplex PCR, and its TCRdb copy is limited to in-frame clones, with some not included. Of some 57,000 clones listed, more than 90% were seen once; the top ten hold 5% to 7%. The sequencing sample was made of peripheral blood. These receptors were obtained from a human donor in a cohort sampled during active COVID-19.

This chain uses TRBV11-2 with TRBJ1-1; D is possibly TRBD1 (5 bases). The CDR3 has 14 residues. V lost 2 bases to trimming and J lost 3 bases, with 10 bases between them. The germline V gene encodes CDR1 SGHAT and CDR2 FQNNGV. In DNA form, the CDR3 reads TGTGCCAGCAGCTTAAGCGGGGCCTACACTGAAGCTTTCTTT. Protein sequence: CASSLSGAYTEAFF.

This sequence joins TRBV7-2 and TRBJ2-2, with D possibly being TRBD2 (6 bases). Per germline, CDR1 SGHTA and CDR2 FQGNSA. This CDR3 spans 16 amino acids. The germline V and J ends were trimmed by 1 base and 0 bases, with 9 bases remaining between them. The CDR3 reads CASSLGGTTNTGELFF. CDR3 in DNA: TGTGCCAGCAGCTTAGGCGGGACCACGAACACCGGGGAGCTGTTTTTT. Full variable domain (outside the CDR3, taken from reference TRBV7-2 and TRBJ2-2): GAGVSQSPSNKVTEKGKDVELRCDPISGHTALYWYRQSLGQGLEFLIYFQGNSAPDKSGLPSDRFSAERTGGSVSTLTIQRTQQEDSAVYLCASSLGGTTNTGELFFGEGSRLTVL.

The chain recombines TRBV7-2 with TRBJ2-5; a weak D match, TRBD2 (7 bases). The CDR3 sequence is 15 residues long. The V end lost 4 bases, the J end lost 4 bases, and 16 bases lay between the germline ends. Germline V gene lookup returns CDR1 SGHTA and CDR2 FQGNSA. This CDR3 reads CASSSMGGARETQYF. CDR3 in DNA: TGTGCCAGCAGCTCCATGGGGGGGGCGCGAGAGACCCAGTACTTC.

The chain employs TRBV5-1 and TRBJ1-6, with D unresolved. Germline V gene data show CDR1 as SGHRS and CDR2 as YFSETQ. The length of the CDR3 is 13 residues. The V end was cut by 7 bases, the J end by 5 bases, with 10 bases between. CDR3 region: CASRRVNNSPLHF. Here the CDR3 DNA reads TGCGCCAGCCGGAGGGTAAATAATTCACCCCTCCACTTT.

This clone was counted only a few times. This chain uses TRBV30 with TRBJ1-1, with TRBD1 matching over 7 bases. The CDR3 extends over 16 amino acids. After removal of 4 bases from V and 4 bases from J, the junction contained 15 bases not matched to a gene. Germline lookup yields CDR1 GTSNPN and CDR2 SVGIG (reference sequence). The CDR3 region has the DNA TGTGCCTGGATCCGCCCCACCCAGGGGGTACCCACTGAAGCTTTCTTT. This sequence encodes CAWIRPTQGVPTEAFF.

The chain has TRBV27 and TRBJ2-1; 9 bases are a match to TRBD2. Germline values: CDR1 MNHEY, CDR2 SMNVEV (reference sequence). V lost 3 bases, J lost 0 bases, and 6 bases stayed unmatched. This CDR3 has 17 residues. The CDR3 DNA reads as TGTGCCAGCAGTTTGGCGGGGGGGGTTCGCTCCTACAATGAGCAGTTCTTC. Translating gives CASSLAGGVRSYNEQFF.

A few counts support this clone. The rearrangement uses TRBV6-5 and TRBJ2-2; tentative D call: TRBD2 (5 bases). Germline V lookup: CDR1 MNHEY, CDR2 SVGAGI. Trimming removed 6 bases from V and 1 base from J, with 12 bases in between. This CDR3 has 15 residues. The CDR3 DNA is TGTGCCAGCAGCAAACCCGGGGTGAACACCGGGGAGCTGTTTTTT. It translates to CASSKPGVNTGELFF.

J is TRBJ1-2 and V is TRBV15; 7 bases align to TRBD1. The CDR3 loop spans 16 amino acids. Germline V lookup: CDR1 LNHNV, CDR2 YYDKDF (reference sequence). V trimming: 5 bases; J trimming: 2 bases; junction bases outside the gene matches: 11. The CDR3 DNA reads as TGTGCCACCAGCGGGCGGGACAGATGGGACAACTATGGCTACACCTTC. Amino acids: CATSGRDRWDNYGYTF. The full variable domain, in which reference TRBV15 and TRBJ1-2 provide the parts outside the CDR3, is DAMVIQNPRYQVTQFGKPVTLSCSQTLNHNVMYWYQQKSSQAPKLLFHYYDKDFNNEADTPDNFQSRRPNTSFCFLDIRSPGLGDTAMYLCATSGRDRWDNYGYTFGSGTRLTVV.

This clone was detected only once. The chain links TRBV19 to TRBJ1-2, with D tentatively TRBD1 (5 bases). The CDR3 is made up of 14 amino acids. Germline values: CDR1 LNHDA, CDR2 SQIVND (reference sequence). The V end lost 3 bases, the J end lost 1 base, and 9 bases lay between the germline ends. The CDR3 DNA reads TGTGCCAGTAGTATGACTCAGGGTAACTATGGCTACACCTTC. Its translation is CASSMTQGNYGYTF.

This chain uses TRBV19 with TRBJ1-2; no clear D gene. The V end lost 5 bases, the J end lost 2 bases, and 12 bases lay between the germline ends. The germline gives CDR1 LNHDA, CDR2 SQIVND (reference sequence). This CDR3 contains 14 residues. The CDR3, as DNA: TGTGCCAGTAGTCACCGTCCGGGGAACTATGGCTACACCTTC. Its translation is CASSHRPGNYGYTF.

For the CDR3, the DNA is TGTGCCTGGAGTGGCGCGACCGGGGAGCTGTTTTTT. This translates into CAWSGATGELFF. V usage is TRBV30 and J usage is TRBJ2-2; no clear D gene. Germline values: CDR1 GTSNPN, CDR2 SVGIG (reference sequence). The CDR3 runs 12 residues. V was shortened by 1 base and J by 5 bases, with 5 bases between the two germline ends.

V usage is TRBV7-9 and J usage is TRBJ2-5, with 10 bases fitting TRBD2. CDR1 is SEHNR, CDR2 FQNEAQ, per germline (reference sequence). The junction had 6 bases not matched to a gene; V was cut back by 5 bases and J by 3 bases. The length of the CDR3 is 15 residues. The CDR3 sequence is CASSGGLAGEETQYF. DNA for the CDR3: TGTGCCAGCAGCGGGGGGCTAGCGGGAGAAGAGACCCAGTACTTC.

The gene calls are TRBV28 and TRBJ2-3, with a tentative D call TRBD2 (7 bases). This CDR3 has 15 residues. Trimming took 9 bases from V and 2 from J, leaving 18 bases between them. Germline V gives CDR1 MDHEN, CDR2 SYDVKM. The CDR3 DNA reads as TGTGCCAGAAACCCCGGAGGGGGGGCCACAGATACGCAGTATTTT. Translation: CARNPGGGATDTQYF. The whole variable domain, remainder taken from reference TRBV28 and TRBJ2-3, is DVKVTQSSRYLVKRTGEKVFLECVQDMDHENMFWYRQDPGLGLRLIYFSYDVKMKEKGDIPEGYSVSREKKERFSLILESASTNQTSMYLCARNPGGGATDTQYFGPGTRLTVL.

The chain is built from TRBV4-2 and TRBJ1-5; 7 bases line up with TRBD1. Germline assignment: CDR1 LGHNA and CDR2 YNFKEQ. The CDR3 extends over 15 amino acids. The trim removed 0 bases at V and 5 bases at J, leaving 4 bases unmatched. The CDR3 region has the DNA TGTGCCAGCAGCCAAGAAGACAGGGAGGATCAGCCCCAGCATTTT. It specifies CASSQEDREDQPQHF.

V is TRBV7-9 and J is TRBJ2-5; 12 positions agree with TRBD1. The CDR3 covers 15 residues. Germline lookup yields CDR1 SEHNR and CDR2 FQNEAQ (reference sequence). Losses at the gene ends were 1 base for V and 4 bases for J; bases not matched to a gene: 1. The CDR3 region has the DNA TGTGCCAGCAGCTTAGGGGACAGGGGGCGAGAGACCCAGTACTTC. It specifies CASSLGDRGRETQYF.

The chain employs TRBV18 and TRBJ2-5; TRBD2 matches at 9 bases. V lost 3 bases and J lost 1; bases outside the gene matches: 6. Germline V gene lookup returns CDR1 KGHSH and CDR2 LQKENI. This CDR3 spans 16 amino acids. CDR3 amino acids: CASSPLAGGLQETQYF. The CDR3 DNA reads as TGTGCCAGCTCACCTTTGGCGGGGGGGCTCCAAGAGACCCAGTACTTC.

DNA of the CDR3: TGTGCCAGCAGCGCCGCGAAAGCGGGAGGGGCCAAAAACATTCAGTACTTC. The encoded protein is CASSAAKAGGAKNIQYF. V usage is TRBV9 and J usage is TRBJ2-4; 10 nucleotides agree with TRBD2. The germline V gene encodes CDR1 SGDLS and CDR2 YYNGEE. CDR3 size: 17 residues. V trimming: 3 bases; J trimming: 1 base; junction bases outside the gene matches: 7.

This chain joins TRBV4-1 and TRBJ2-2, with D possibly being TRBD1 (6 bases). The germline gives CDR1 MGHRA, CDR2 YSYEKL. Trimming pared 0 bases from V and 6 bases from J, leaving 11 bases between. The CDR3 runs to 15 residues. CDR3 sequence reads: CASSQERQVAGELFF. In nucleotides, the CDR3 is TGCGCCAGCAGCCAAGAACGACAGGTAGCCGGGGAGCTGTTTTTT.

The chain is built from TRBV12-5 and TRBJ2-1; 7 nucleotides match TRBD2. The V segment lost 0 bases and the J segment 4 bases; nucleotides outside the gene matches: 6. The CDR3 runs 16 residues. Germline CDR1 is LGHNT and CDR2 is FRNRAP. The CDR3 loop reads CASGLVIKRDYNEQFF. The DNA of the CDR3 is TGTGCTAGTGGTTTGGTAATCAAGCGGGATTACAATGAGCAGTTCTTC.

V gene TRBV6-5 combines with J gene TRBJ1-1, with D unresolved. Per the germline V gene, CDR1 is MNHEY and CDR2 is SVGAGI. Between the trimmed V and J ends, which lost 5 bases and 0 bases, there was a span of 7 bases. The CDR3 loop spans 13 amino acids. The CDR3 sequence is CASSPGVNTEAFF. The CDR3 DNA sequence: TGTGCCAGCAGTCCGGGAGTGAACACTGAAGCTTTCTTT.

CDR3 in amino acids: CASSTGTGGSPLHF. The CDR3 DNA sequence: TGTGCCAGCAGCACCGGGACAGGGGGTTCACCCCTCCACTTT. The rearrangement links TRBV2 to TRBJ1-6, with 11 positions matching TRBD1. The germline gives CDR1 SNHLY, CDR2 FYNNEI. The V gene end was trimmed by 6 bases and the J gene end by 9 bases; junction bases not matched to a gene: 4. There are 14 residues in the CDR3.

J is TRBJ1-1 and V is TRBV3-1 (or the pseudogene TRBV3-2); no reliable D call. The V end lost 1 base, the J end lost 3 bases, and 12 bases lay between the germline ends. Germline V gene data show CDR1 as LGHDT and CDR2 as YNNKEL (reference sequence). The CDR3 spans 15 residues. This CDR3 reads CASSQVFQAHTEAFF. The DNA for the CDR3 is TGTGCCAGCAGCCAAGTTTTCCAGGCCCACACTGAAGCTTTCTTT.

The J gene is TRBJ1-1, the V gene TRBV9, with no clear D. Per the germline V gene, CDR1 is SGDLS and CDR2 is YYNGEE. This CDR3 is 13 amino acids long. Trimming took 0 bases from V and 6 from J, leaving 9 bases between them. Here the CDR3 reads CASSVEGRSEAFF. CDR3 bases: TGTGCCAGCAGCGTAGAAGGGAGGTCTGAAGCTTTCTTT.

The chain has TRBV5-1 and TRBJ2-1; no clear D. CDR3 size: 14 residues. Between the trimmed V and J ends, which lost 3 bases and 5 bases, there was a span of 12 bases. The germline V gene has CDR1 SGHRS and CDR2 YFSETQ. The CDR3 DNA is TGCGCCAGCAGCTCAGAAATTCAGGACAATGAGCAGTTCTTC. This encodes CASSSEIQDNEQFF.

In this sample, this clone turned up a few times. The genes are TRBV27 and TRBJ2-7; D remains ambiguous. Trimming took off 7 bases at V and 3 bases at J, with 10 bases between the two ends. The V gene's germline CDR1 is MNHEY and CDR2 SMNVEV (reference sequence). The CDR3 sequence is 12 residues long. The CDR3 DNA follows: TGTGCCAGCATCCCGCGGAGCTACGAGCAGTACTTC. Translation: CASIPRSYEQYF.

The chain has TRBV30 and TRBJ1-1; D uncertain. V was trimmed by 0 bases and J by 4 bases, leaving 12 bases between them. The germline V gene encodes CDR1 GTSNPN and CDR2 SVGIG (reference sequence). The CDR3 has 14 amino acids. This CDR3 reads CAWSVAPLGTEAFF. CDR3 coding DNA: TGTGCCTGGAGTGTAGCGCCGCTGGGCACTGAAGCTTTCTTT.

This clone has only one observation. The gene calls are TRBV7-9 and TRBJ2-7; a weak D match, TRBD2 (6 bases). CDR1 and CDR2 from the germline V gene are SEHNR and FQNEAQ (reference sequence). This CDR3 region has 12 residues. The V end was cut by 1 base, the J end by 7 bases, with 8 bases between. The CDR3 protein is CASSLDAGEQYF. CDR3 DNA: TGTGCCAGCAGCTTAGACGCGGGGGAGCAGTACTTC.